This T cell receptor (beta chain) was observed in a study of control samples from healthy donors and cancer patients. The method was immunoSEQ multiplex PCR; TCRdb's version includes in-frame clones alone and lacks a portion of them. The sample includes about 160,000 clones, over 85% seen only once; the top ten take about 8.5%. The CDR3 loop spans 13 amino acids. V lost 3 bases and J 8 bases, leaving 13 bases between the germline ends. Material for sequencing was blood. The chain carries TRBV12-3 or TRBV12-4 and TRBJ1-2; D possibly corresponds to TRBD1 (6 bases). The receptor comes from a woman aged 35 to 49 in good health. CDR3 loop: CASSFQGLWGYTF. CDR3 in DNA: TGTGCCAGCAGTTTTCAGGGGCTATGGGGCTACACCTTC.